This T cell receptor (beta chain) came from a study of blood T cell repertoires in COVID-19. Turning to the study itself: T cells, B-cell-depleted T cells, or PBMCs provided the cDNA or gDNA that served as material.

Authors' processing steps: Using reference gene primer amplification, nucleated cell counts were estimated. Method: immunoSEQ multiplex PCR; TCRdb's copy keeps in-frame clones and lacks some. The DNA was the basis for D and trimming; V, J and clone size are from that table. The data show hundreds of thousands of clones, approximately 87% seen once. The CDR3 covers 13 residues. The germline V gene encodes CDR1 SGHTA and CDR2 FQGTGA. J was trimmed by 4 bases and V by 6 bases; bases with no gene match: 3. This chain links TRBV7-3 with TRBJ2-3; 8 bases match TRBD1. The source material was peripheral blood. This sequence originates from a woman in her sixties or seventies with active or convalescent COVID-19. CDR3 protein: CASSTQGADTQYF. Here the CDR3 DNA reads TGTGCCAGCAGTACACAGGGGGCAGATACGCAGTATTTT.